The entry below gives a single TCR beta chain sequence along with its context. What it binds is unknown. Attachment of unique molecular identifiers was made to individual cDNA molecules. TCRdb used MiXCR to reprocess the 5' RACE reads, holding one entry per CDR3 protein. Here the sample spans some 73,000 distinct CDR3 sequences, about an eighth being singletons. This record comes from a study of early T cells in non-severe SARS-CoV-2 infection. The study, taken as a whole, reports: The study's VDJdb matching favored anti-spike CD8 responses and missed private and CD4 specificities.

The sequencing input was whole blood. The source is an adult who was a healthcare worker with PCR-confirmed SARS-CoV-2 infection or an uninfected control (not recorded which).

CDR3 loop: CASSSGSNEQFF. In DNA form, the CDR3 reads TGTGCCAGCAGTTCCGGAAGTAATGAGCAGTTCTTC. The rearrangement uses TRBV6-6 and TRBJ2-1; the D is unclear. Germline V gene lookup returns CDR1 MNHNY and CDR2 SVGAGI (reference sequence). Trimming pared 4 bases from V and 7 bases from J, leaving 8 bases between. There are 12 residues in the CDR3.